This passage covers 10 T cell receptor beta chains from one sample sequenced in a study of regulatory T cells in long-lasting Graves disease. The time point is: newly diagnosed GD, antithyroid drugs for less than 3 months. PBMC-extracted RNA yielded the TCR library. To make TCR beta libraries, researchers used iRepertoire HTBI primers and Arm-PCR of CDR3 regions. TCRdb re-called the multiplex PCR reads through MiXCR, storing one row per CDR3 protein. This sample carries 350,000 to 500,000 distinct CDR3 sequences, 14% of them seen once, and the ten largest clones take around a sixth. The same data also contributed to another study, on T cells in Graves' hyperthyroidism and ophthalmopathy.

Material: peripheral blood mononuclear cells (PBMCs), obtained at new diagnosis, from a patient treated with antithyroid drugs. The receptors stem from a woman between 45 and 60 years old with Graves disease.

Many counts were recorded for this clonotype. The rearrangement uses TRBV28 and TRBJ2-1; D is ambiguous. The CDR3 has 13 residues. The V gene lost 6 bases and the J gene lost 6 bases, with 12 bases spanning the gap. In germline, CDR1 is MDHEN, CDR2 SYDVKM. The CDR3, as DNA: TGTGCCAGCAGCTCCCCTTTGGGCAATGAGCAGTTCTTC. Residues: CASSSPLGNEQFF.

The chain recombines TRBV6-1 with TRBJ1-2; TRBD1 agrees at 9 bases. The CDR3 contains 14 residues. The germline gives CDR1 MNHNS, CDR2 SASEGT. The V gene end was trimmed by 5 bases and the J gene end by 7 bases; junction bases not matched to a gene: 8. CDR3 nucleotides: TGTGCCAGCAGTAACCAACAGGGGGCGCTTGGCTACACCTTC. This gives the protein CASSNQQGALGYTF.

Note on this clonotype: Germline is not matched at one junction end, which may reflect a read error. The CDR3 sequence: CAISELPDNEKLFF. CDR3 nucleotide sequence: TGTGCCATCAGTGAGTTACCTGATAATGAAAAACTGTTTTTT. V is TRBV10-1 and J is TRBJ1-4; D is unresolved. This CDR3 spans 14 amino acids. CDR1 is WNHNN and CDR2 is SYGVQD in the germline V gene (reference sequence).

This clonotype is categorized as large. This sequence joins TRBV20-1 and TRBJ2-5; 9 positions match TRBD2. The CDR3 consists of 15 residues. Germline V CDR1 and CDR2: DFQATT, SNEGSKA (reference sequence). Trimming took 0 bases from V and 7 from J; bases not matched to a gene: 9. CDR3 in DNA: TGCAGTGCTAGAGAACATAGCGGGAGTATGGGGACCCAGTACTTC. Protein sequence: CSAREHSGSMGTQYF.

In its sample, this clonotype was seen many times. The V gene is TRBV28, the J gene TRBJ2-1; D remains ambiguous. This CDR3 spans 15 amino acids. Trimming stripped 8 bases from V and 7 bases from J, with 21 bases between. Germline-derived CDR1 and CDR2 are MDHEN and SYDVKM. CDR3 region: CASVGVLGFANEQFF. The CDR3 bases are TGTGCCAGCGTCGGAGTGCTTGGCTTCGCTAATGAGCAGTTCTTC.

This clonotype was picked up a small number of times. This CDR3 is CASSHGGPGETQYF. CDR3 nucleotide sequence: TGTGCCAGCAGTCACGGAGGCCCGGGGGAGACCCAGTACTTC. J is TRBJ2-5 and V is TRBV27; a weak D match, TRBD2 (5 bases). V was pared by 5 bases and J by 5 bases, with 15 bases between. CDR3 size: 14 residues. Germline V CDR1 and CDR2: MNHEY, SMNVEV (reference sequence).

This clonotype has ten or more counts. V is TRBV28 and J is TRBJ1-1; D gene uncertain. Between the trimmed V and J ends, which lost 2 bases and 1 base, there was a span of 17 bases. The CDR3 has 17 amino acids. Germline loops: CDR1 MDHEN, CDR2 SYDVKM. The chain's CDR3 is CASSLAAPGHANTEAFF. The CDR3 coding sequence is TGTGCCAGCAGTTTAGCCGCCCCCGGGCACGCGAACACTGAAGCTTTCTTT.

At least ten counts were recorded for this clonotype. As DNA, the CDR3 is TGTGCCATCAGTCCTAGCAGTGACCTCTACAATGAGCAGTTCTTC. Encoded protein: CAISPSSDLYNEQFF. The rearrangement links TRBV10-3 to TRBJ2-1; tentative D call: TRBD2 (5 bases). Germline V gene data show CDR1 as ENHRY and CDR2 as SYGVKD. This CDR3 contains 15 residues. Trimming left V 5 bases short and J 3 bases short, with 14 bases between.

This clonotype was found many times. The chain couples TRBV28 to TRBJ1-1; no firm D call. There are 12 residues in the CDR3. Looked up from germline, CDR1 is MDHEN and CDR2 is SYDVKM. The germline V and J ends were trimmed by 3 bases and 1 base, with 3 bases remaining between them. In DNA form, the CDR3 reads TGTGCCAGCAGTTTGGCGAACACTGAAGCTTTCTTT. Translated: CASSLANTEAFF. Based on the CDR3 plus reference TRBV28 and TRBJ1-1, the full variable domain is DVKVTQSSRYLVKRTGEKVFLECVQDMDHENMFWYRQDPGLGLRLIYFSYDVKMKEKGDIPEGYSVSREKKERFSLILESASTNQTSMYLCASSLANTEAFFGQGTRLTVV.

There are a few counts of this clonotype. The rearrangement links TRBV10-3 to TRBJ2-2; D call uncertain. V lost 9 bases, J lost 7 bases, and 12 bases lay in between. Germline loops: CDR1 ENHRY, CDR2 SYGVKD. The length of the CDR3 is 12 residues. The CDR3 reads CAIRTSGGELFF. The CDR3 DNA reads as TGTGCCATAAGGACGTCGGGCGGGGAGCTGTTTTTT.